What follows describes a single T cell receptor (beta chain). Its antigen is unidentified. Healthy bone marrow donors made up the donor group. Donors sampled were nominally healthy, though unrecorded immune exposures were likely. The PCR employed 60 Vbeta primers together with 13 Jbeta primers. This table comes from immunoSEQ multiplex PCR, and its TCRdb copy is limited to in-frame clones, with some not included. The record lists 53,000 or so clones, of which the ten most abundant hold 9.5% to 15%. This sample is drawn from a study of cytomegalovirus exposure and HLA in healthy donors. Across the whole study: Most genotyped donors, about four fifths of about 360, had Caucasian-associated genetic ancestry. Study-wide findings and caveats: What TCR beta sequences reportedly achieved was accurate prediction of HLA-A and HLA-B alleles in most subjects.

In germline, CDR1 is MNHNS, CDR2 SASEGT. The CDR3 is made up of 13 amino acids. Trimming shortened V by 8 bases and J by 4 bases, and 12 bases separated the two germline ends. This chain connects TRBV6-1 to TRBJ1-5, with D possibly TRBD1 on 5 matching bases. The receptor comes from a man aged 18-30 years in good health and CMV-seropositive. The sequencing input was PBMCs. CDR3 residues: CASYTGGNQPQHF. The CDR3 DNA sequence: TGTGCCAGCTACACCGGGGGGAATCAGCCCCAGCATTTT.